These T cell receptor beta chains were read from a single sample in a study of blood T cell repertoires in COVID-19. Here immunoSEQ multiplex PCR was the method, and the copy in TCRdb shows in-frame clones only, minus some. The table has 210,000 or so clones, around 85% seen once. Sequences were obtained from peripheral blood. The receptors originated from a woman between 50 and 59 years old with acute or convalescent COVID-19. Both conserved end residues are part of each CDR3.

J,V,CDR3
TRBJ1-2,TRBV6-5,CASKLGDRGGYTF
TRBJ2-3,TRBV5-4,CASRMGGPRDTQYF
TRBJ2-1,TRBV6-5,CASRTTPGQNNEQFF
TRBJ2-1,TRBV3-1/TRBV3-2,CASSQVVGRGVHNEQFF
TRBJ1-3,TRBV3-1/TRBV3-2,CASSRQGAGNTIYF
TRBJ1-2,TRBV30,CAWMREGYTF
TRBJ2-4,TRBV30,CAWSGGPLIQYF
TRBJ1-2,TRBV10-3,CAISENIYGYTF
TRBJ1-1,TRBV5-3,CARSLSEPEAFF
TRBJ1-1,TRBV6-6,CASSPRTGGPFGAEAFF
TRBJ1-1,TRBV4-1,CASSQDQGSEAFF
TRBJ1-1,TRBV6-6,CASSYSGGTEAFF
TRBJ2-7,TRBV12-3/TRBV12-4,CASSTGLHYEQYF
TRBJ1-3,TRBV5-5,CASSLAQGSSGNTIYF
TRBJ2-4,TRBV19,CASSIDRGQGVLHF
TRBJ2-1,TRBV7-3,CASSSPTFGNEQFF
TRBJ2-1,TRBV27,CASSPRGLSYNEQFF
TRBJ2-1,TRBV24-1,CATSVAGGYNEQFF
TRBJ2-2,TRBV11-3,CASSLRLAGFTGELFF
TRBJ1-5,TRBV5-8,CASSVNRDQPQHF
TRBJ1-2,TRBV30,CAWSVDRTNYGYTF
TRBJ1-1,TRBV6-5,CASSPDRDRVAFF
TRBJ1-1,TRBV30,CAWSARDEAFF
TRBJ2-5,TRBV7-9,CASSFMDTQETQYF
TRBJ2-5,TRBV21-1,CASSSSSGQIQETQYF
TRBJ1-2,TRBV5-6,CASSEDRYGYTF
TRBJ1-2,TRBV20-1,CSASPGTNYGYTF
TRBJ2-3,TRBV5-6,CASTSHQADTQYF
TRBJ1-1,TRBV6-5,CAIRQGGWTEAFF
TRBJ2-3,TRBV7-2,CASIPGLATDTQYF
TRBJ2-5,TRBV9,CASSEGGKGRETQYF
TRBJ2-2,TRBV9,CASSAPAASGSGTGELFF
TRBJ2-1,TRBV11-2,CASSLGETSGANEQFF
TRBJ2-1,TRBV11-2,CASSLPNTGNEQFF
TRBJ2-7,TRBV10-1,CASSPASASRNLYEQYF
TRBJ2-7,TRBV10-1,CASSDRYEQYF
TRBJ1-3,TRBV6-1,CASSDLVLTIYF
TRBJ2-1,TRBV3-1/TRBV3-2,CASSPLLAGVGNEQFF
TRBJ1-4,TRBV6-5,CASTGPFGSNEKLFF
TRBJ2-1,TRBV10-3,CAISARGIDNEQFF
TRBJ2-7,TRBV5-8,CASSQGGGLGMYEQYF
TRBJ1-3,TRBV20-1,CSASWGGPGNTIYF
TRBJ1-1,TRBV9,CASSPREFYGEAFF
TRBJ2-1,TRBV7-2,CASSLRSSSSYNEQFF
TRBJ2-1,TRBV9,CASSVGSRGAYNEQFF
TRBJ1-2,TRBV7-2,CASSFDEGARSF
TRBJ1-5,TRBV18,CASSSSTGENQPQHF
TRBJ2-7,TRBV19,CASSATTYEQYF
TRBJ2-1,TRBV27,CASSRAGVYNEQFF
TRBJ1-5,TRBV10-3,CAISGQGPGQPQHF
TRBJ1-1,TRBV2,CASSGAGTVGPGAFF
TRBJ2-2,TRBV12-3/TRBV12-4,CASSRGTGELFF